Below, one T cell receptor beta chain is given with its context. No antigen is known for it. This table comes from immunoSEQ multiplex PCR, and its TCRdb copy is limited to in-frame clones, with some not included. The sample consists of about 680,000 clones, 70% to 90% of them appearing once. Germline values: CDR1 SGHTA, CDR2 FQGNSA. CDR3 length equals 14 residues. V was clipped by 4 bases and J by 5 bases; unmatched bases: 3. The entry originates in a study of Ad26.COV2.S vaccination and SARS-CoV-2 variants. Regarding treatment: some 20 received Ad26.COV2.S at low or high dose, single or two shots; about 5 received placebo; per-sample allocation not given. Collection of samples fell on day 63 after the first vaccine or placebo injection. The sample came from a Boston adult aged 18-55 years. General study findings and limits: Placebo recipients had lower spike-specific TCR breadth than vaccine recipients.

The receptor was derived from a person between 18 and 60 years old who received the Ad26.COV2.S COVID-19 vaccine or a placebo. V gene TRBV7-2 combines with J gene TRBJ1-4; 8 bases are shared with TRBD1. Sequenced material: peripheral blood, taken in a trial of Ad26.COV2.S vaccine versus placebo. DNA for the CDR3: TGTGCCAGCAGCTCCTGGACAGGGAATGAAAAACTGTTTTTT. Residues: CASSSWTGNEKLFF.